A selection of T cell receptor beta chains follows, all from one sample in a study of identical twins. TCRdb passed the 5' RACE reads through MiXCR, listing each CDR3 protein once. This table has about 550,000 distinct CDR3 sequences, approximately 20% appearing once. The data were also submitted as part of a second study, on yellow fever vaccine responses in identical twins.

The material sequenced was CD4+ T cells sorted from blood. The receptors come from a woman aged 18-30 years in good health. CDR3s include the opening cysteine and the closing phenylalanine or tryptophan. The D gene is left open where the match is weak. The size field is filled for only some rows; it gives once, few, many or a size class.

V gene: TRBV5-1
clone size: .
D gene: .
J gene: TRBJ2-5
CDR3 DNA: TGCGCCAGCAGCTTGGAAGTTTTATCCGGGAGAGCCGGGGAGACCCAGTACTTC
CDR3 protein: CASSLEVLSGRAGETQYF

V gene: TRBV6-5
clone size: few
D gene: .
J gene: TRBJ2-6
CDR3 DNA: TGTGCCAGCAGTTATACAGGGAAGGTGGCTGGGGCCAACGTCCTGACTTTC
CDR3 protein: CASSYTGKVAGANVLTF

V gene: TRBV6-1
clone size: few
D gene: TRBD2
J gene: TRBJ2-3
CDR3 DNA: TGTGCCACCACCCCGGGGGGGACCGGCACAGATACGCAGTATTTT
CDR3 protein: CATTPGGTGTDTQYF

V gene: TRBV6-1
clone size: .
D gene: TRBD2
J gene: TRBJ2-3
CDR3 DNA: TGTGCCAGCAGTAAATTAGCGGGAGAGCCAGATACGCAGTATTTT
CDR3 protein: CASSKLAGEPDTQYF

V gene: TRBV7-6
clone size: .
D gene: TRBD1
J gene: TRBJ2-5
CDR3 DNA: TGTGCCAGCAGCTTAGGTAGCAGGGGGCGCTTAGAGACCCAGTACTTC
CDR3 protein: CASSLGSRGRLETQYF

V gene: TRBV20-1
clone size: few
D gene: .
J gene: TRBJ2-3
CDR3 DNA: TGCAGTGCTCCACCTGGATCTCCCACAGATACGCAGTATTTT
CDR3 protein: CSAPPGSPTDTQYF

V gene: TRBV20-1
clone size: .
D gene: TRBD1
J gene: TRBJ2-3
CDR3 DNA: TGCTGTGCTAGAGCCGGGACAGCTAGCACAGATACGCAGTATTTT
CDR3 protein: CCARAGTASTDTQYF

V gene: TRBV20-1
clone size: once
D gene: .
J gene: TRBJ2-7
CDR3 DNA: TGCAGTGCTCCACGTATGGACTACCCATTCGTACACGAGCAGTACTTC
CDR3 protein: CSAPRMDYPFVHEQYF

V gene: TRBV28
clone size: few
D gene: TRBD1
J gene: TRBJ2-7
CDR3 DNA: TGTGCCAGCAGGAAACAGGGGGGACCCTCCTACGAGCAGTACTTC
CDR3 protein: CASRKQGGPSYEQYF

V gene: TRBV29-1
clone size: few
D gene: .
J gene: TRBJ2-5
CDR3 DNA: TGCAGCGTCGCAGGAAGCGGGGAGACCCAGTACTTC
CDR3 protein: CSVAGSGETQYF

V gene: TRBV10-3
clone size: .
D gene: TRBD2
J gene: TRBJ2-3
CDR3 DNA: TGTGCCATCAGTGAGTCACTAGCGGGGAACACAGATACGCAGTATTTT
CDR3 protein: CAISESLAGNTDTQYF

V gene: TRBV11-1
clone size: few
D gene: TRBD2
J gene: TRBJ2-1
CDR3 DNA: TGTGCCAGCAGCTCCCGGCCGGGACTAGCGCAAAATCGACTCAATGAGCAGTTCTTC
CDR3 protein: CASSSRPGLAQNRLNEQFF

V gene: TRBV5-1
clone size: few
D gene: .
J gene: TRBJ2-3
CDR3 DNA: TGCGCCAGTCGGCTCCGGACAGTTTCCACAGATACGCAGTATTTT
CDR3 protein: CASRLRTVSTDTQYF

V gene: TRBV12-3/TRBV12-4
clone size: many
D gene: TRBD1
J gene: TRBJ2-1
CDR3 DNA: TGTGCCAGCAGTCAGGACAGGGTGAATGAGCAGTTCTTC
CDR3 protein: CASSQDRVNEQFF

V gene: TRBV28
clone size: few
D gene: TRBD2
J gene: TRBJ2-3
CDR3 DNA: TGTGCCAGCAGTCCGAAGGAGGGCGGGAGAATCACAGATACGCAGTATTTT
CDR3 protein: CASSPKEGGRITDTQYF